Below, 20 T cell receptor beta chains from the same sample are listed, as sequenced in a study of cytomegalovirus exposure and HLA in healthy donors. PCR employed 60 Vbeta and 13 Jbeta primers. Libraries were prepared by immunoSEQ multiplex PCR; TCRdb keeps only in-frame clonotypes and omits some of them. This sample contains tens of thousands of clones. Sequencing used PBMCs. The origin of the receptors is a man aged 25-45 years in good health and CMV-seropositive.

Of note for this clone: Relative to the germline gene, one junction end is altered; a read error may explain this. This chain joins TRBV5-6 and TRBJ1-1, with D maybe TRBD1 (6 bases). Germline lookup yields CDR1 SGHDT and CDR2 YYEEEE. CDR3 length equals 14 residues. CDR3 region: CASSSQGRDTEDFF. In DNA, the CDR3 is TGTGCCAGCAGCTCCCAGGGCAGGGACACTGAAGATTTCTTT.

This chain uses TRBV5-1 with TRBJ1-3; weak D call: TRBD1 (6 bases). Germline V gene lookup returns CDR1 SGHRS and CDR2 YFSETQ. V was trimmed by 1 base and J by 0 bases, leaving 11 bases between them. CDR3 length: 16 amino acids. The CDR3 loop reads CASSLWGQSSGNTIYF. CDR3 DNA sequence: TGCGCCAGCAGCTTGTGGGGGCAGAGCTCTGGAAACACCATATATTTT.

This chain connects TRBV2 to TRBJ1-6; 7 bases are a match to TRBD1. The V gene end was trimmed by 7 bases and the J gene end by 4 bases; junction bases not matched to a gene: 7. CDR3 size: 15 residues. Germline CDR1 SNHLY, CDR2 FYNNEI. The CDR3, as DNA: TGTGCCAGCAAAAGAGAACAGGGGTATAATTCACCCCTCCACTTT. Protein: CASKREQGYNSPLHF.

V gene TRBV4-1 combines with J gene TRBJ2-7, with 11 positions matching TRBD2. V shed 5 bases and J 3 bases; nucleotides not matched to a gene: 6. Germline V gene lookup returns CDR1 MGHRA and CDR2 YSYEKL. This CDR3 spans 15 amino acids. The CDR3 here is CASSNLAGGLYEQYF. The CDR3 DNA reads as TGCGCCAGCAGCAACCTAGCGGGAGGCCTCTACGAGCAGTACTTC.

The rearrangement uses TRBV10-3 and TRBJ2-7; D is possibly TRBD2 (6 bases). V lost 9 bases and J 2 bases, leaving 14 bases between the germline ends. The CDR3 is made up of 13 amino acids. CDR1 and CDR2 from the germline V gene are ENHRY and SYGVKD. For the CDR3, the DNA is TGTGCCATTCTCGGGACTCCTACCTACGAGCAGTACTTC. Its protein product is CAILGTPTYEQYF.

The chain has TRBV4-1 and TRBJ1-1; TRBD1 agrees at 9 bases. Germline V gives CDR1 MGHRA, CDR2 YSYEKL. Unmatched junction bases numbered 12, after V lost 5 bases and J lost 2 bases. This CDR3 comprises 17 residues. The CDR3 DNA follows: TGCGCCAGCAGCGATAGGACAGGGGATAAAAAAAACACTGAAGCTTTCTTT. Translated: CASSDRTGDKKNTEAFF.

The chain couples TRBV4-1 to TRBJ2-3; possible D gene TRBD1, 6 bases. CDR3 length equals 15 residues. In germline, CDR1 is MGHRA, CDR2 YSYEKL. With 0 bases removed from V and 0 bases from J, the gap between germline ends came to 7 bases. CDR3 DNA sequence: TGCGCCAGCAGCCAAGAAGGGGGTAGCACAGATACGCAGTATTTT. It specifies CASSQEGGSTDTQYF.

This chain links TRBV10-2 with TRBJ2-5; tentative D call: TRBD2 (6 bases). Trimming removed 4 bases at V and 5 bases at J, with 17 bases between. Germline values: CDR1 WSHSY, CDR2 SAAADI. The CDR3 is 15 amino acids. The CDR3 loop reads CASSVRRDPGETQYF. In DNA, the CDR3 is TGCGCCAGCAGTGTACGGCGGGACCCCGGGGAGACCCAGTACTTC.

The rearrangement joins TRBV11-3 to TRBJ2-1; D remains ambiguous. With 4 bases removed from V and 10 bases from J, the gap between germline ends came to 11 bases. Germline assignment: CDR1 SGHNT and CDR2 YENEEA. CDR3 length: 12 residues. The CDR3 sequence: CASSSRNGEQFF. DNA for the CDR3: TGTGCCAGCAGCTCCCGCAACGGGGAGCAGTTCTTC.

The chain employs TRBV7-9 and TRBJ2-3; possibly TRBD2 for D (6 bases). Germline V gene data show CDR1 as SEHNR and CDR2 as FQNEAQ (reference sequence). The V gene lost 1 base and the J gene lost 3 bases, with 20 bases spanning the gap. The CDR3 contains 18 residues. CDR3 amino acids: CASSLGRVRGRGTDTQYF. The CDR3 bases are TGTGCCAGCAGCTTAGGGAGGGTTCGTGGGAGAGGGACAGATACGCAGTATTTT.

The chain is built from TRBV11-3 and TRBJ2-3; 7 bases agree with TRBD1. This CDR3 comprises 17 residues. V trimming: 5 bases; J trimming: 6 bases; junction bases outside the gene matches: 17. The germline V gene has CDR1 SGHNT and CDR2 YENEEA. CDR3 in DNA: TGTGCCAGCAGCGGCTCGGTGACAGGGAGTTTGGTGGATACGCAGTATTTT. Amino acid sequence: CASSGSVTGSLVDTQYF. The full variable domain, its missing parts supplied by reference TRBV11-3 and TRBJ2-3, is EAGVVQSPRYKIIEKKQPVAFWCNPISGHNTLYWYLQNLGQGPELLIRYENEEAVDDSQLPKDRFSAERLKGVDSTLKIQPAELGDSAVYLCASSGSVTGSLVDTQYFGPGTRLTVL.

CDR3 region: CASSYYGSGNSPLHF. CDR3 coding DNA: TGTGCCAGCAGTTACTACGGGTCTGGTAATTCACCCCTCCACTTT. The V call is TRBV6-5, the J call TRBJ1-6; D unclear. V lost 1 base and J 6 bases, leaving 10 bases between the germline ends. This CDR3 contains 15 residues. Looked up from germline, CDR1 is MNHEY and CDR2 is SVGAGI.

The V call is TRBV4-1, the J call TRBJ2-1, with TRBD2 matching 8 bases. J lost 8 bases, V lost 2 bases, and 11 bases had no gene match. CDR1 and CDR2 from the germline V gene are MGHRA and YSYEKL. This CDR3 has 16 amino acids. The CDR3 here is CASSQLAGGDIDEQFF. The CDR3 DNA reads TGCGCCAGCAGCCAACTAGCGGGTGGAGATATAGATGAGCAGTTCTTC.

The V call is TRBV5-4, the J call TRBJ2-5, with a weak D call TRBD1 (6 bases). The CDR3 runs 13 residues. Trimming left V 4 bases short and J 10 bases short, with 17 bases between. Germline CDR1 SGHNT, CDR2 YYREEE (reference sequence). CDR3 in DNA: TGTGCCAGCAGCCGTTGGGACAAACAGAACCAGTACTTC. Amino acids: CASSRWDKQNQYF. Looking up the rest from reference TRBV5-4 and TRBJ2-5 gives the full variable domain: ETGVTQSPTHLIKTRGQQVTLRCSSQSGHNTVSWYQQALGQGPQFIFQYYREEENGRGNFPPRFSGLQFPNYSSELNVNALELDDSALYLCASSRWDKQNQYFGPGTRLLVL.

The chain uses TRBV7-8 and TRBJ2-1; 9 bases agree with TRBD2. The J segment lost 5 bases and the V segment lost 5 bases, leaving 7 bases of the junction unmatched. The CDR3 length is 15 residues. Germline V gene data show CDR1 as SGHVS and CDR2 as FQNEAQ. The CDR3 region is CASSPTSGSDNEQFF. CDR3 DNA sequence: TGTGCCAGCAGCCCGACTAGCGGTTCCGACAATGAGCAGTTCTTC.

The genes are TRBV6-1 and TRBJ1-2; D ambiguous. In germline, CDR1 is MNHNS, CDR2 SASEGT. This CDR3 spans 13 amino acids. V was shortened by 2 bases and J by 4 bases, with 8 bases between the two germline ends. CDR3 amino acids: CASSEPPVYGYTF. The CDR3 DNA follows: TGTGCCAGCAGTGAACCCCCAGTCTATGGCTACACCTTC.

The chain recombines TRBV7-2 with TRBJ2-7; D may be TRBD1 (6 bases). Germline V gene data show CDR1 as SGHTA and CDR2 as FQGNSA. Trimming shortened V by 11 bases and J by 5 bases, and 16 bases separated the two germline ends. The CDR3 extends over 12 amino acids. DNA of the CDR3: TGTGCCCCCCAGGGGAAAATCGACGAGCAGTACTTC. Amino acids: CAPQGKIDEQYF.

J is TRBJ2-5 and V is TRBV5-4; 7 bases fit TRBD1. The CDR3 has 14 amino acids. Germline trimming cut 4 bases from V and 4 bases from J; bases unmatched to any gene: 7. From germline, CDR1 is SGHNT and CDR2 YYREEE (reference sequence). As DNA, the CDR3 is TGTGCCAGCAGCATCCCGGGACAGCTAGAGACCCAGTACTTC. Amino acids: CASSIPGQLETQYF.

CDR3 sequence (DNA): TGTGCCAGCAGCTTGGGGGACAGGGATCTGTCCTACGAGCAGTACTTC. Its protein is CASSLGDRDLSYEQYF. This chain uses TRBV5-4 with TRBJ2-7; 9 bases fit TRBD1. The J segment lost 1 base and the V segment lost 0 bases, leaving 5 bases of the junction unmatched. CDR3 length: 16 residues. Germline loops: CDR1 SGHNT, CDR2 YYREEE (reference sequence).

The chain combines TRBV18 with TRBJ1-5; D uncertain. V was shortened by 2 bases and J by 6 bases, with 14 bases between the two germline ends. The CDR3 has 15 residues. Germline CDR1 KGHSH, CDR2 LQKENI. The DNA for the CDR3 is TGTGCCAGCTCACCATGGGATGAGGGTGGTCAGCCCCAGCATTTT. This codes for CASSPWDEGGQPQHF. Looking up the rest from reference TRBV18 and TRBJ1-5 gives the full variable domain: NAGVMQNPRHLVRRRGQEARLRCSPMKGHSHVYWYRQLPEEGLKFMVYLQKENIIDESGMPKERFSAEFPKEGPSILRIQQVVRGDSAAYFCASSPWDEGGQPQHFGDGTRLSIL.